This paragraph reports one TCR beta chain. Original methodology: Estimated nucleated cell counts came from reference gene primer amplification. Here immunoSEQ multiplex PCR was the method, and the copy in TCRdb shows in-frame clones only, minus some. The DNA was the basis for D and trimming; V, J and clone size are from that table. The data contain 200,000 to 300,000 clones, 84% of them singletons. The data derive from a study of blood T cell repertoires in COVID-19. Study summary: Acute-phase and convalescent COVID-19 samples originated in the United States, Italy and Spain. From T cells, B-cell-depleted T cells, or PBMCs came the material, which was cDNA or gDNA.

Germline loops: CDR1 ENHRY, CDR2 SYGVKD. The V end lost 0 bases, the J end lost 4 bases, and 10 bases lay between the germline ends. This CDR3 is 15 amino acids long. This TCR was recovered from a man aged 45-65 years with acute or convalescent COVID-19. The V and J genes are TRBV10-3 and TRBJ1-5; tentatively, D is TRBD1 (5 bases). Sequencing input: peripheral blood. CDR3 residues: CAISESKGENQPQHF. CDR3 bases: TGTGCCATCAGTGAGTCGAAAGGGGAAAATCAGCCCCAGCATTTT.